This T cell receptor (beta chain) derives from a study of blood T cell repertoires in COVID-19. Study context: From T cells, B-cell-depleted T cells, or PBMCs came the material, which was cDNA or gDNA.

The data were produced by immunoSEQ multiplex PCR, yet TCRdb's version contains in-frame clones alone and is incomplete. The sample lists 100,000 to 150,000 clones, approximately 81% occurring once. V was clipped by 7 bases and J by 5 bases, with 11 bases between them. This CDR3 has 11 amino acids. Germline CDR1 is SQVTM and CDR2 is ANQGSEA. The chain employs TRBV29-1 and TRBJ1-2, with no clear D. The receptor was derived from an elderly man with COVID-19, enrolled during active disease. Sequencing input: peripheral blood. The CDR3 DNA reads as TGCAGCGCCGGTGGGGAGTATGGCTACACCTTC. As protein: CSAGGEYGYTF.